The clone carrying this T cell receptor beta chain came up once. What it binds is not known. Germline V CDR1 and CDR2: MDHEN, SYDVKM. V was pared by 5 bases and J by 1 base, with 7 bases between. The length of the CDR3 is 13 residues. This entry is derived from a study of cytomegalovirus exposure and HLA in healthy donors. 13 Jbeta primers and 60 Vbeta primers were used for the PCR. Profiled with immunoSEQ multiplex PCR; TCRdb holds only in-frame clones, not every one. Of under 100,000 clones in the sample, around three quarters were seen once. Study outcomes and limitations: Later on, an analysis tied approximately 17,000 TCR beta sequences to HLA alleles at 0.05 false discovery rate. Altogether, 164 TCR beta chains were recorded as cytomegalovirus-associated. Earlier analysis yielded a pattern in which most TCR beta V segments were productive about 87% or about 30% of the time.

This TCR was sampled from a woman aged 50 to 60 in good health and CMV-seropositive. This chain joins TRBV28 and TRBJ2-3; D not resolved. Sequenced input: PBMCs. The CDR3 reads CASSPPGTDTQYF. For the CDR3, the DNA is TGTGCCAGCAGTCCGCCGGGCACAGATACGCAGTATTTT.